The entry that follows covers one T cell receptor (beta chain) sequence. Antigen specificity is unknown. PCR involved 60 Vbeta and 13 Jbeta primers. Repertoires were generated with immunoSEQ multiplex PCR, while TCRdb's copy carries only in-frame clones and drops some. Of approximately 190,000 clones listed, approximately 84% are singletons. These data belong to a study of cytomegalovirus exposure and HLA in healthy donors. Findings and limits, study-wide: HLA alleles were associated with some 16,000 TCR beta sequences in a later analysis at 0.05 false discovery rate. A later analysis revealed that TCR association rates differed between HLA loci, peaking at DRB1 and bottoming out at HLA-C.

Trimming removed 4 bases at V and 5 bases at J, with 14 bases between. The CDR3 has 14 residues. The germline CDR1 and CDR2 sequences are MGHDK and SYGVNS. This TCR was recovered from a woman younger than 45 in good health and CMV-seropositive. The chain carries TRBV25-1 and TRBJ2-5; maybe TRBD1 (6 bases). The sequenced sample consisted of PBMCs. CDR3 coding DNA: TGTGCCAGCAGTGCGGGACACCTTGGGGAGACCCAGTACTTC. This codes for CASSAGHLGETQYF. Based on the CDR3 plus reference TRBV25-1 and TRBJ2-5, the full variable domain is EADIYQTPRYLVIGTGKKITLECSQTMGHDKMYWYQQDPGMELHLIHYSYGVNSTEKGDLSSESTVSRIRTEHFPLTLESARPSHTSQYLCASSAGHLGETQYFGPGTRLLVL.